This TCR beta chain was sequenced in a study of blood T cell repertoires in COVID-19. About the study: Recovery meant two consecutive negative NP/OP PCR tests, professional clearance, or resolved symptoms. The United States, Italy and Spain provided the acute and convalescent COVID-19 samples.

Cohort placement rested on clinical history that participants reported themselves. V was pared by 4 bases and J by 5 bases, with 4 bases of the junction left unmatched. The CDR3 extends over 14 amino acids. Germline CDR1 reads SGHRS; CDR2 reads YFSETQ. Here immunoSEQ multiplex PCR was the method, and the copy in TCRdb shows in-frame clones only, minus some. The data contain approximately 200,000 clones, around 90% of them singletons. The rearrangement links TRBV5-1 to TRBJ1-3; 9 bases match TRBD1. This receptor was obtained from a man younger than 45 in a cohort exposed to, infected with or recovered from COVID-19 (not recorded which). Specimen: PBMCs or T cells enriched from blood (not recorded which). For the CDR3, the DNA is TGCGCCAGCAGCGGGGACAGGGAAAGAAACACCATATATTTT. It encodes CASSGDRERNTIYF. The full variable domain, its missing parts supplied by reference TRBV5-1 and TRBJ1-3, is KAGVTQTPRYLIKTRGQQVTLSCSPISGHRSVSWYQQTPGQGLQFLFEYFSETQRNKGNFPGRFSGRQFSNSRSEMNVSTLELGDSALYLCASSGDRERNTIYFGEGSWLTVV.